These T cell receptor beta chains were read from a single sample in a study of cytomegalovirus exposure and HLA in healthy donors. Only in-frame clones appear in the TCRdb table, and some are missing; sequencing was by immunoSEQ multiplex PCR. The sample has 170,000 or so clones, roughly 80% seen once. The sequencing sample was made of PBMCs. The receptors come from a boy aged 5 to 17 in good health and CMV-seronegative. Each CDR3 is given with its conserved first and last residue. The D gene is left open where the match is weak. Clone sizes are given selectively: once, few, many, or a class where the clone is expanded.

-	-	TRBV18	TRBJ1-1	CASSPQGNTNTEAFF	TGTGCCAGCTCACCTCAGGGAAATACGAACACTGAAGCTTTCTTT
-	-	TRBV9	TRBJ2-5	CASSVAGTTQETQYF	TGTGCCAGCAGCGTAGCCGGGACAACCCAAGAGACCCAGTACTTC
-	-	TRBV7-9	TRBJ1-1	CASSLVWDMRWKRTEAFF	TGTGCCAGCAGCTTAGTGTGGGACATGAGATGGAAGAGGACTGAAGCTTTCTTT
-	-	TRBV7-9	TRBJ1-1	CASSPGQTEAFF	TGTGCCAGCAGCCCCGGACAGACTGAAGCTTTCTTT
-	-	TRBV11-3	TRBJ1-1	CASSRQTGGKNTEAFF	TGTGCCAGCAGTCGCCAGACGGGGGGGAAGAACACTGAAGCTTTCTTT
TRBD1	-	TRBV6-1	TRBJ1-2	CASRMMTGYYGYTF	TGTGCCAGCAGAATGATGACAGGGTACTATGGCTACACCTTC
TRBD1	-	TRBV5-6	TRBJ2-1	CASSLPGTGHLYNEQFF	TGTGCCAGCAGCTTACCCGGGACAGGGCACCTATACAATGAGCAGTTCTTC
TRBD1	-	TRBV5-4	TRBJ1-2	CASSLQDRVGKGYTF	TGTGCCAGCAGCTTGCAGGACAGGGTCGGTAAAGGCTACACCTTC
-	-	TRBV19	TRBJ2-2	CASSINTNTGELFF	TGTGCCAGTAGTATAAATACGAACACCGGGGAGCTGTTTTTT
TRBD1	-	TRBV9	TRBJ1-1	CASSPRDRPGRNTEAFF	TGTGCCAGCAGCCCCCGGGACAGGCCCGGAAGGAACACTGAAGCTTTCTTT
-	-	TRBV19	TRBJ2-7	CASSPLESAEQYF	TGTGCCAGTAGCCCCCTAGAGTCGGCCGAGCAGTACTTC
TRBD1	-	TRBV11-2	TRBJ1-2	CASSSPGQGFGGYTF	TGTGCCAGCAGCTCCCCGGGACAGGGATTTGGTGGCTACACCTTC
TRBD2	few	TRBV6-5	TRBJ2-7	CASSLAGGSYEQYF	TGTGCCAGCAGTCTAGCGGGGGGCTCCTACGAGCAGTACTTC
-	-	TRBV2	TRBJ2-2	CASSLVGGPGELFF	TGTGCCAGCAGTCTGGTCGGAGGGCCCGGGGAGCTGTTTTTT
-	-	TRBV10-2	TRBJ1-1	CASRAVDTEAFF	TGCGCCAGCAGAGCGGTGGACACTGAAGCTTTCTTT
-	-	TRBV4-1	TRBJ1-1	CASSQEGGNTEAFF	TGCGCCAGCAGCCAAGAAGGCGGGAACACTGAAGCTTTCTTT
-	-	TRBV6-1	TRBJ1-1	CASPLGEIGEAFF	TGTGCCAGTCCATTAGGGGAAATTGGTGAAGCTTTCTTT
-	-	TRBV30	TRBJ1-6	CAWSTGEILNSPLHF	TGTGCCTGGAGTACGGGGGAGATTCTGAATTCACCCCTCCACTTT
-	-	TRBV5-1	TRBJ2-7	CASSLASPLEQYF	TGCGCCAGCAGCTTGGCCTCCCCCCTCGAGCAGTACTTC
TRBD1	few	TRBV15	TRBJ1-6	CATNRDRVSPLHF	TGTGCCACCAACCGGGACAGGGTTTCACCCCTCCACTTT
TRBD2	-	TRBV2	TRBJ2-4	CASSRLAGGKNIQYF	TGTGCCAGCAGCCGCCTAGCGGGAGGTAAAAACATTCAGTACTTC
TRBD1	-	TRBV5-1	TRBJ2-2	CASSLVPGQGTTGELFF	TGCGCCAGCAGCTTAGTCCCGGGACAGGGCACCACCGGGGAGCTGTTTTTT